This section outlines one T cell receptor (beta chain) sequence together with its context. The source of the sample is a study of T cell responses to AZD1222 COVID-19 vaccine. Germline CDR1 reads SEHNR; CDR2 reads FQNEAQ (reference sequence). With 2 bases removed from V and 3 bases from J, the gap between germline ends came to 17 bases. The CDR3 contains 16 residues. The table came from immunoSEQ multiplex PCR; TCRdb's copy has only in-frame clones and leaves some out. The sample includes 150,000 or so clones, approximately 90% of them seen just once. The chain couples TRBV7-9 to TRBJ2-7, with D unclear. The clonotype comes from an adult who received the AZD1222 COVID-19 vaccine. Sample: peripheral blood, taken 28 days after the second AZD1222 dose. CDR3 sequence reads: CASSLTLGREYYEQYF. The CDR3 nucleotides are TGTGCCAGCAGCTTAACGTTGGGCAGAGAGTACTACGAGCAGTACTTC.